A selection of T cell receptor beta chains follows, all from one sample in a study of cytomegalovirus exposure and HLA in healthy donors. TCRdb's copy holds only in-frame clones and misses some; the assay was immunoSEQ multiplex PCR. The table has some 55,000 clones, roughly four fifths seen once. Material for sequencing was PBMCs. The receptors stem from a man between 35 and 55 years old in good health and CMV-seronegative. Each CDR3 is given with its conserved first and last residue. A D gene is named only where the DNA matches it firmly. Part of the rows lack a size; the others show once, few, many or a class for expanded clones.

J gene | V gene | D gene | clone size | CDR3 DNA | CDR3 protein
TRBJ2-3 | TRBV10-1 | - | - | TGCGCCAGCAGTGAAACGGGGGGCAGAGATACGCAGTATTTT | CASSETGGRDTQYF
TRBJ2-2 | TRBV7-2 | - | - | TGTGCCAGCAGCTTCAGCGGCGGTTTGATCGCCGGGGAGCTGTTTTTT | CASSFSGGLIAGELFF
TRBJ1-5 | TRBV5-6 | - | - | TGTGCCAGCACCAAGGACAGCGGTGGCAATCAGCCCCAGCATTTT | CASTKDSGGNQPQHF
TRBJ1-1 | TRBV11-2 | - | - | TGTGCCAGCAGCTTATTAAGGGGTGAACGGAGCACTGAAGCTTTCTTT | CASSLLRGERSTEAFF
TRBJ2-3 | TRBV5-4 | TRBD2 | - | TGTGCCAGCAGCTATTGGACTAGCGGGGTTAGCACAGATACGCAGTATTTT | CASSYWTSGVSTDTQYF
TRBJ2-3 | TRBV4-3 | TRBD2 | few | TGCGCCAGCAGCCAAGATCTAGCGGGGGTCTCAGATACGCAGTATTTT | CASSQDLAGVSDTQYF
TRBJ1-3 | TRBV10-3 | - | - | TGTGCCTGCTCGCCCGGCAGGAACTCTGGAAACACCATATATTTT | CACSPGRNSGNTIYF
TRBJ1-6 | TRBV7-2 | TRBD1 | - | TGTGCCAGCAGCTTAATCCGGGACAGTAATTCACCCCTCCACTTT | CASSLIRDSNSPLHF
TRBJ2-7 | TRBV2 | - | - | TGTGCCAGCAGTGAAGTACCTGAGGGGGGGTGGGGGTACGAGCAGTACTTC | CASSEVPEGGWGYEQYF
TRBJ1-2 | TRBV5-6 | TRBD1 | once | TGTGCCAGCAGCCTAGGACAGGTCGGCTACACCTTC | CASSLGQVGYTF
TRBJ1-5 | TRBV4-3 | - | few | TGCGCCAGCAGCCAAGATTCGGGGTCAATTCAGCCCCAGCATTTT | CASSQDSGSIQPQHF
TRBJ2-7 | TRBV11-2 | TRBD1 | - | TGTACCAGCAGGTTAACCGGGACAGGAGGCGACGAGCAGTACTTC | CTSRLTGTGGDEQYF
TRBJ2-7 | TRBV9 | - | - | TGTGCCAGCAGCGTAGGAGCGGGCCTAGTTGGCTACGAGCAGTACTTC | CASSVGAGLVGYEQYF
TRBJ2-7 | TRBV19 | - | - | TGTGCCAGTAGCCCGATGGGACACCAGGCCTACGAGCAGTACTTC | CASSPMGHQAYEQYF
TRBJ1-3 | TRBV5-6 | TRBD1 | - | TGTGCCAGCAGAATTGCAGGGGGCACTGGAAACACCATATATTTT | CASRIAGGTGNTIYF
TRBJ2-5 | TRBV14 | - | - | TGTGCCAGCAGCCGAGCGGACGGCGGGTCAGTAGGGACCCAGTACTTC | CASSRADGGSVGTQYF
TRBJ2-3 | TRBV4-3 | TRBD2 | - | TGCGCCAGCAGCCAAGGCCGGGGGGTCACAGATACGCAGTATTTT | CASSQGRGVTDTQYF
TRBJ1-1 | TRBV7-9 | - | - | TGTGCCAGCAGCTTAGCTTCTAGGCAGGGAGGCACTGAAGCTTTCTTT | CASSLASRQGGTEAFF
TRBJ1-1 | TRBV15 | - | - | TGTGCCACCAGCAGAGATCCGGGGACTAACACTGAAGCTTTCTTT | CATSRDPGTNTEAFF
TRBJ2-6 | TRBV27 | TRBD1 | - | TGTGCCAGCACCAATACCGGGACAGGGATCTCTGGGGCCAACGTCCTGACTTTC | CASTNTGTGISGANVLTF
TRBJ1-5 | TRBV10-1 | - | - | TGCGCCACCTCCGACGGGTTGGGTCAGCCCCAGCATTTT | CATSDGLGQPQHF
TRBJ1-1 | TRBV12-5 | - | - | TGTGCTAGTGGTCCGTCCGGGACAGAAGCTTTCTTT | CASGPSGTEAFF